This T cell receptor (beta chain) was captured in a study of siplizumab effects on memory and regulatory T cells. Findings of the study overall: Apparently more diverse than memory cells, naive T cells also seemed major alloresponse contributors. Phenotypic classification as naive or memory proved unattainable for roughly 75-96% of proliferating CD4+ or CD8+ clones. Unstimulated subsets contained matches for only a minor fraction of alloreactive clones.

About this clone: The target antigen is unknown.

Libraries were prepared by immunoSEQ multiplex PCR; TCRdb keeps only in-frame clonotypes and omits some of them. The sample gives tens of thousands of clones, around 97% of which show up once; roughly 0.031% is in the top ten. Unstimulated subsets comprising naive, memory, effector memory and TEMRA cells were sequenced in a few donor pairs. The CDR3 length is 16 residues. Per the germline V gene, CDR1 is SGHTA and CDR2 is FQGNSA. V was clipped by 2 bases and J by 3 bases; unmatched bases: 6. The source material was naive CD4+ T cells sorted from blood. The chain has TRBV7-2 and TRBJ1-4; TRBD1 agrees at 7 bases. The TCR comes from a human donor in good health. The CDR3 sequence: CASSLLGQGANEKLFF. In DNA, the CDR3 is TGTGCCAGCAGCTTATTGGGGCAGGGGGCTAATGAAAAACTGTTTTTT.